One and the same sample provided the 9 T cell receptor beta chains below, sequenced in a study of spatial heterogeneity in lung cancer. Time point described: sample taken at primary tumor resection. Sequencing covered unsorted whole RNA taken from tumor, nontumor lung or frozen PBMC. MiXCR, run by TCRdb on the 5' RACE reads, gives a single entry per CDR3 protein. This table holds about 13,000 distinct CDR3 sequences, more than 4.5% found once. This specimen consisted of lung tumor tissue, obtained at surgery. The source is a human donor with early-stage non-small cell lung cancer.

This clonotype was recorded at least ten times. This beta chain is a stray read from a library made for alpha chains; its abundance is not meaningful. The J gene is TRBJ2-1, the V gene TRBV20-1; D is perhaps TRBD2 (6 bases). This CDR3 is 13 amino acids long. CDR1 is DFQATT, CDR2 SNEGSKA, per germline (reference sequence). The V end was cut by 4 bases, the J end by 5 bases, with 12 bases between. This chain's CDR3 is CSATVGGNNEQFF. The CDR3 bases are TGCAGTGCTACGGTGGGAGGAAACAATGAGCAGTTCTTC.

The table lists this clonotype with many counts. This beta chain appears as a stray read in a library generated for alpha chains; its size is not informative. V is TRBV18 and J is TRBJ1-4, with D possibly matching TRBD1 (6 bases). The CDR3 runs to 15 residues. V was cut by 1 base and J by 3 bases, with 9 bases left in between. CDR1 KGHSH and CDR2 LQKENI come from the germline V gene. The CDR3 is CASSPLQGSNEKLFF. The CDR3 DNA reads as TGTGCCAGCTCACCACTTCAGGGGTCTAATGAAAAACTGTTTTTT.

This clonotype has a count of ten or more. This beta chain turned up in a library designed for alpha chains; as an off-target read, its abundance says little. The rearrangement joins TRBV7-2 to TRBJ2-6; no definite D call. Germline-derived CDR1 and CDR2 are SGHTA and FQGNSA. The length of the CDR3 is 18 residues. V lost 0 bases, J lost 0 bases, and 12 bases lay in between. The CDR3 here is CASSLALRPSSGANVLTF. DNA of the CDR3: TGTGCCAGCAGCTTAGCGCTAAGGCCTAGCTCTGGGGCCAACGTCCTGACTTTC. The full variable domain, completed using reference TRBV7-2 and TRBJ2-6, is GAGVSQSPSNKVTEKGKDVELRCDPISGHTALYWYRQSLGQGLEFLIYFQGNSAPDKSGLPSDRFSAERTGGSVSTLTIQRTQQEDSAVYLCASSLALRPSSGANVLTFGAGSRLTVL.

The sample holds many counts of this clonotype. Because the library targeted alpha chains, this beta chain is an off-target read whose size means little. This chain uses TRBV29-1 with TRBJ2-5; D possibly corresponds to TRBD2 (6 bases). The CDR3 extends over 13 amino acids. The germline V and J ends were trimmed by 4 bases and 4 bases, with 13 bases remaining between them. Germline CDR1 and CDR2: SQVTM and ANQGSEA. CDR3 loop: CSVVRSGGETQYF. The CDR3 DNA reads TGCAGCGTTGTACGTAGCGGAGGAGAGACCCAGTACTTC.

This clonotype has a count of ten or more. Because this beta chain is a stray read in a library intended to capture alpha chains, its abundance should not be given much weight. The gene calls are TRBV14 and TRBJ2-3; tentative D call: TRBD2 (6 bases). V dropped 3 bases and J dropped 5 bases, with 21 bases sitting between them. Germline V gene sequence: CDR1 SGHDN, CDR2 FVKESK. This CDR3 has 17 amino acids. The CDR3 reads CASSQLVGTVGEDTQYF. The DNA for the CDR3 is TGTGCCAGCAGCCAGCTTGTTGGGACTGTAGGGGAAGATACGCAGTATTTT.

By share, this clonotype counts as medium-sized. The germline gene is not matched at one end of the junction; a read error may be the cause. This beta chain represents an off-target read in a library built for alpha chains; its size is of limited meaning. This chain links TRBV7-7 with TRBJ2-1, with D possibly TRBD2 on 6 matching bases. The CDR3 consists of 16 residues. Germline V lookup: CDR1 SSHAT, CDR2 FNYEAQ (reference sequence). CDR3 protein: CASSLNERAGYNEQFF. The CDR3 coding sequence is TGTGCTAGCAGCTTAAACGAACGGGCGGGGTACAATGAGCAGTTCTTC. Supplemented by reference TRBV7-7 and TRBJ2-1, the full variable domain reads GAGVSQSPRYKVTKRGQDVTLRCDPISSHATLYWYQQALGQGPEFLTYFNYEAQPDKSGLPSDRFSAERPEGSISTLTIQRTEQRDSAMYRCASSLNERAGYNEQFFGPGTRLTVL.

This clonotype was counted many times. Within a library made for alpha chains, this beta chain is off target, and its count is uninformative. The chain couples TRBV7-2 to TRBJ2-3; no clear D. V lost 2 bases and J lost 0, with 6 bases in between. In germline, CDR1 is SGHTA, CDR2 FQGNSA. The CDR3 spans 14 residues. CDR3 protein: CASSLSPSTDTQYF. In DNA form, the CDR3 reads TGTGCCAGCAGCTTAAGTCCGAGCACAGATACGCAGTATTTT.

This clonotype showed up many times. A library made for alpha chains picked up this beta chain off target, so its size means little. V and J are TRBV5-4 and TRBJ1-2; a possible D gene is TRBD1 (5 bases). The CDR3 spans 12 residues. Per germline, CDR1 SGHNT and CDR2 YYREEE (reference sequence). Trimming removed 5 bases at V and 4 bases at J, with 9 bases between. The CDR3 protein is CASRTGTYGYTF. Here the CDR3 DNA reads TGTGCCAGCAGAACCGGGACCTATGGCTACACCTTC.

This clonotype has a count of ten or more. This beta chain came through as a stray read in a library set up for alpha chains, and its size says little. V gene TRBV27 combines with J gene TRBJ2-2; TRBD2 matches at 15 bases. The germline V gene encodes CDR1 MNHEY and CDR2 SMNVEV (reference sequence). This CDR3 contains 18 residues. The junction had 8 bases not matched to a gene; V was cut back by 4 bases and J by 5 bases. In nucleotides, the CDR3 is TGTGCCAGCAGTTCCCTCGAAGGACTAGCGGGAGGGACCGGGGAGCTGTTTTTT. It translates to CASSSLEGLAGGTGELFF.